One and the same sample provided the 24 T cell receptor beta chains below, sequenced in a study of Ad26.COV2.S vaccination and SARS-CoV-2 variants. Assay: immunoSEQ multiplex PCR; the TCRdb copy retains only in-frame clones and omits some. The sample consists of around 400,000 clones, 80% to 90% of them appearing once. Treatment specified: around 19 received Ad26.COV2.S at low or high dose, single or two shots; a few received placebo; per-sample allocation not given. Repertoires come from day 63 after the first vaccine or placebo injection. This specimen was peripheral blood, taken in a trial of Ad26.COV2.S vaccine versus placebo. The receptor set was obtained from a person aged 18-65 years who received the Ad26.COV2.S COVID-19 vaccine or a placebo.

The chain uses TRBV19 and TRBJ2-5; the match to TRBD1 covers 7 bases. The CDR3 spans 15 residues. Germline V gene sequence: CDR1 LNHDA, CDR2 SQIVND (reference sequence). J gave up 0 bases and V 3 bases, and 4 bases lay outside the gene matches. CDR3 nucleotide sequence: TGTGCCAGTAGTATGACAGGGACCAACCAAGAGACCCAGTACTTC. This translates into CASSMTGTNQETQYF.

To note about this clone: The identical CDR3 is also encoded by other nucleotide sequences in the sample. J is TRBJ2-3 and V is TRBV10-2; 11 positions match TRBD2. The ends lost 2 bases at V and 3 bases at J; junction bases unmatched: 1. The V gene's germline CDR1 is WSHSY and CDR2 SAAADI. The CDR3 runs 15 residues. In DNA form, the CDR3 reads TGCGCCAGCAGTGAGGCTAGCGGGAGGACAGATACGCAGTATTTT. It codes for CASSEASGRTDTQYF.

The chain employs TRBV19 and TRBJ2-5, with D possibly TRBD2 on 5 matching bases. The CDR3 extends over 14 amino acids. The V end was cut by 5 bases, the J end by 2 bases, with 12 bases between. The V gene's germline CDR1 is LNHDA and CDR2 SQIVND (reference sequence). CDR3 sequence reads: CASSPWRQQETQYF. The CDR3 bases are TGTGCCAGTAGTCCTTGGAGGCAGCAAGAGACCCAGTACTTC.

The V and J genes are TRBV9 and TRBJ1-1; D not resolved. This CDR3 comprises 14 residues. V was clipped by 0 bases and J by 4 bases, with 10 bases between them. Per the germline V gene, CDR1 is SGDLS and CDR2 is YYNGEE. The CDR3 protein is CASSVGQEATEAFF. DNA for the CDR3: TGTGCCAGCAGCGTAGGGCAGGAAGCCACTGAAGCTTTCTTT.

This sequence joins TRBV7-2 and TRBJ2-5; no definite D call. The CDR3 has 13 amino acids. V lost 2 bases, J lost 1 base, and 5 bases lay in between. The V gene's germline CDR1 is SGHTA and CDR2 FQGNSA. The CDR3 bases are TGTGCCAGCAGCTTACAAGGCCAAGAGACCCAGTACTTC. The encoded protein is CASSLQGQETQYF.

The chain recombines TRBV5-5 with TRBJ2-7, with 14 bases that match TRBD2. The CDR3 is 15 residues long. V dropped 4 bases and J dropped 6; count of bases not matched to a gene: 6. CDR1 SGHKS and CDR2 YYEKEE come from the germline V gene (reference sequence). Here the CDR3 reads CASSLTSGRALEQYF. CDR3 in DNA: TGTGCCAGCAGCCTGACTAGCGGGAGGGCACTCGAGCAGTACTTC. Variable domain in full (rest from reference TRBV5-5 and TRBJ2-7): DAGVTQSPTHLIKTRGQQVTLRCSPISGHKSVSWYQQVLGQGPQFIFQYYEKEERGRGNFPDRFSARQFPNYSSELNVNALLLGDSALYLCASSLTSGRALEQYFGPGTRLTVT.

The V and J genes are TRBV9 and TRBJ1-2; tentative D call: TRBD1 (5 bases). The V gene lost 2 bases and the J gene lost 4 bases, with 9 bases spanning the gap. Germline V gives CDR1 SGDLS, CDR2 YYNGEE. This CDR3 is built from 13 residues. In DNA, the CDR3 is TGTGCCAGCAGCGTGGGGGATAGCTATGGCTACACCTTC. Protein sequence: CASSVGDSYGYTF. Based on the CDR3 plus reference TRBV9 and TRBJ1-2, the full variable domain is DSGVTQTPKHLITATGQRVTLRCSPRSGDLSVYWYQQSLDQGLQFLIQYYNGEERAKGNILERFSAQQFPDLHSELNLSSLELGDSALYFCASSVGDSYGYTFGSGTRLTVV.

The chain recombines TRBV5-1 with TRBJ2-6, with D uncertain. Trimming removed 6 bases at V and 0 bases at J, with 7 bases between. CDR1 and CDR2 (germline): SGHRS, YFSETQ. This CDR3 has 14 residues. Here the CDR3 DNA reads TGCGCCAGCACCCCCAACTCTGGGGCCAACGTCCTGACTTTC. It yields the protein CASTPNSGANVLTF.

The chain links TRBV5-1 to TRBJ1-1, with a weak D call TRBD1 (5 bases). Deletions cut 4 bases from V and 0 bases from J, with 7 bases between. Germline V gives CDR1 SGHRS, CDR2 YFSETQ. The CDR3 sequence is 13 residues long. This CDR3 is CASSQGLNTEAFF. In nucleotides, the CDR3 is TGCGCCAGCAGCCAGGGACTGAACACTGAAGCTTTCTTT.

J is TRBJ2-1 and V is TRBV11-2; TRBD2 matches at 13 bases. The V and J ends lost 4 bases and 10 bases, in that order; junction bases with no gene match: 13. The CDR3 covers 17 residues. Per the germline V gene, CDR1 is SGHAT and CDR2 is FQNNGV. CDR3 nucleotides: TGTGCCAGCAGCTACCTACAAACTAGCGGGAGGGCCCGGGAGCAGTTCTTC. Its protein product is CASSYLQTSGRAREQFF.

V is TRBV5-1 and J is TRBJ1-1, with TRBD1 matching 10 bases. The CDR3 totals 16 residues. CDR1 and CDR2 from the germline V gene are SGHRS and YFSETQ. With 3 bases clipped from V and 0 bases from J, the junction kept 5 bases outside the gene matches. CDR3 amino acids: CASSSTDRGVNTEAFF. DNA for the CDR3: TGCGCCAGCAGCTCAACGGACAGGGGGGTGAACACTGAAGCTTTCTTT.

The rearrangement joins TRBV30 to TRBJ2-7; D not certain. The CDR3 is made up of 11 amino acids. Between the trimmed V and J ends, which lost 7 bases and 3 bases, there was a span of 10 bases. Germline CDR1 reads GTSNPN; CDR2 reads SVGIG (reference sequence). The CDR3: CASSFRYEQYF. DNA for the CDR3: TGTGCCTCCTCTTTCCGCTACGAGCAGTACTTC. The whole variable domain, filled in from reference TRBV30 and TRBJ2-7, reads SQTIHQWPATLVQPVGSPLSLECTVEGTSNPNLYWYRQAAGRGLQLLFYSVGIGQISSEVPQNLSASRPQDRQFILSSKKLLLSDSGFYLCASSFRYEQYFGPGTRLTVT.

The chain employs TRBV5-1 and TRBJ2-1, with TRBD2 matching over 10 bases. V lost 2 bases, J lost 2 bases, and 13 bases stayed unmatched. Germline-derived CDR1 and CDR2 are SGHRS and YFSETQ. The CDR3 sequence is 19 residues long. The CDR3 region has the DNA TGCGCCAGCAGCTTTTATCCGACAGTTACTAGCGGGGCCTACAATGAGCAGTTCTTC. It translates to CASSFYPTVTSGAYNEQFF.

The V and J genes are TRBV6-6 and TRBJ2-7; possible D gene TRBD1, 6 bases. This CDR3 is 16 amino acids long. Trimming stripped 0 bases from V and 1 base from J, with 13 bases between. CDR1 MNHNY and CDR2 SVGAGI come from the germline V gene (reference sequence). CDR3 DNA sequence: TGTGCCAGCAGTTACTCGATTGGGGGCGCGTCCTACGAGCAGTACTTC. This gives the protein CASSYSIGGASYEQYF.

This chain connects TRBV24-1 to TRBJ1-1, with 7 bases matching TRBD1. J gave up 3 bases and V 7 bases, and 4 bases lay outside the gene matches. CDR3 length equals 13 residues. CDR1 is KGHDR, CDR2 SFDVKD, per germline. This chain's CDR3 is CATRQTGDTEAFF. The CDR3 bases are TGTGCCACCAGGCAAACAGGGGACACTGAAGCTTTCTTT.

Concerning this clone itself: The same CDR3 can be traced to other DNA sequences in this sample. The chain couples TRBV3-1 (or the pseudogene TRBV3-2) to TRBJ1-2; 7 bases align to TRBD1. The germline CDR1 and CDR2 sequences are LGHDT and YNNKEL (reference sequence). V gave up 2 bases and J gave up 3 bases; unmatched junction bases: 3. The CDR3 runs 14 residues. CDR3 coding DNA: TGTGCCAGCAGCCAAATAGACAGGGACTATGGCTACACCTTC. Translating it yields CASSQIDRDYGYTF.

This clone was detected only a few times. CDR3 in amino acids: CSAWLKNEQFF. CDR3 bases: TGCAGTGCTTGGTTGAAGAATGAGCAGTTCTTC. The chain couples TRBV20-1 to TRBJ2-1; D not certain. Looked up from germline, CDR1 is DFQATT and CDR2 is SNEGSKA (reference sequence). This CDR3 has 11 residues. V was trimmed by 5 bases and J by 7 bases, leaving 9 bases between them.

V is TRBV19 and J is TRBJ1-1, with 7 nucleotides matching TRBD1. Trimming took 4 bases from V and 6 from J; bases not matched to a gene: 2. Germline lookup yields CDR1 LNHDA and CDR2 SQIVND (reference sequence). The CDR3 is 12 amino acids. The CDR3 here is CASSTQGAEAFF. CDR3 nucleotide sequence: TGTGCCAGTAGTACCCAGGGGGCTGAAGCTTTCTTT.

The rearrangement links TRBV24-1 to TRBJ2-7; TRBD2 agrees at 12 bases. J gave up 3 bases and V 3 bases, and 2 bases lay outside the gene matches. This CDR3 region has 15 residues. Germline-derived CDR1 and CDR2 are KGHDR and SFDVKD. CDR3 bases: TGTGCCACCAGTGATGCGACTAGCGGGAGCTACGAGCAGTACTTC. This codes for CATSDATSGSYEQYF.

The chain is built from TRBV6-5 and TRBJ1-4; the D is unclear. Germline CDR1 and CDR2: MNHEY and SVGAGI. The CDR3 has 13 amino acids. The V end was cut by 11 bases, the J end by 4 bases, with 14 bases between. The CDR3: CAASENDNEKLFF. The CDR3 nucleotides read TGTGCCGCATCGGAAAATGATAATGAAAAACTGTTTTTT.

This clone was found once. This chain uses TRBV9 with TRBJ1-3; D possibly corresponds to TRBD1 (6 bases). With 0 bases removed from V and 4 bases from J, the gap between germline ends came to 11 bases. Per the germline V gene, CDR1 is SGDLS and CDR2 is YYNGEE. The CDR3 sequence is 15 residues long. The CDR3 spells CASSVAAGTGNTIYF. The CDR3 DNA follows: TGTGCCAGCAGCGTAGCGGCAGGGACAGGAAACACCATATATTTT.

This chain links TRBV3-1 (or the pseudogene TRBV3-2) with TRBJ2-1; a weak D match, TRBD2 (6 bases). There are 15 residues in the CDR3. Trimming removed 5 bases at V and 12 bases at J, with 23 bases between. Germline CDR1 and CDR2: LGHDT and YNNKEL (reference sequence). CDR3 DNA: TGTGCCAGCAGCTCACCAGGAGGGATGGTGGTCGGGCAGTTCTTC. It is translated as CASSSPGGMVVGQFF.

CDR3 nucleotide sequence: TGTGCCAGCAAAGGGACAGGGAATAATCAGCCCCAGCATTTT. Translating it yields CASKGTGNNQPQHF. The chain combines TRBV6-5 with TRBJ1-5; 9 bases align to TRBD1. Germline V gene lookup returns CDR1 MNHEY and CDR2 SVGAGI. J gave up 4 bases and V 7 bases, and 5 bases lay outside the gene matches. The CDR3 consists of 14 residues.

In nucleotides, the CDR3 is TGTGCCAGCGGCGGGACTCCATACAATGAGCAGTTCTTC. Its translation: CASGGTPYNEQFF. The chain is built from TRBV2 and TRBJ2-1; D is possibly TRBD2 (6 bases). Germline V CDR1 and CDR2: SNHLY, FYNNEI. This CDR3 comprises 13 residues. Trimming removed 8 bases at V and 4 bases at J, with 12 bases between.